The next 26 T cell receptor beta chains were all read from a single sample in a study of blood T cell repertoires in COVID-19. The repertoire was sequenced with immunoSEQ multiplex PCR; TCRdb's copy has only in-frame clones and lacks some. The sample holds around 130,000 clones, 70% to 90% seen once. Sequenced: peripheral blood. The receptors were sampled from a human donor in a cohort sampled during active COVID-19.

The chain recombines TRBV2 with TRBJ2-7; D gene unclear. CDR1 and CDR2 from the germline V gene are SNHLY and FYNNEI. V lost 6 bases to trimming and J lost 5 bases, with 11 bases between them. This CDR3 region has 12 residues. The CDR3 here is CASSLMTDEQYF. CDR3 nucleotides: TGTGCCAGCAGCCTCATGACTGACGAGCAGTACTTC.

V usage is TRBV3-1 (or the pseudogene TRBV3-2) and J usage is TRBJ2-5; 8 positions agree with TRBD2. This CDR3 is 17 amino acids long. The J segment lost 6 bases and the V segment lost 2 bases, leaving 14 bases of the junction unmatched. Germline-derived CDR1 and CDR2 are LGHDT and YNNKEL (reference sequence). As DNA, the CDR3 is TGTGCCAGCAGCCAAACAGCGGGAGACTCTTCCGGAAAGACCCAGTACTTC. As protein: CASSQTAGDSSGKTQYF.

CDR3 nucleotide sequence: TGTGCCACCTCAGGGCGCTACGAGCAGTACTTC. Encoded protein: CATSGRYEQYF. J is TRBJ2-7 and V is TRBV28, with TRBD1 as a possible D gene (5 bases). The CDR3 loop spans 11 amino acids. Germline values: CDR1 MDHEN, CDR2 SYDVKM. V dropped 10 bases and J dropped 3 bases, with 10 bases sitting between them.

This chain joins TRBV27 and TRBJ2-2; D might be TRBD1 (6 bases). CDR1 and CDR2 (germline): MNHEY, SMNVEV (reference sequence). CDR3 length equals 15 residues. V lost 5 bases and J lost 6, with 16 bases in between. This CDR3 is CASSLGTLGAGELFF. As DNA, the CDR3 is TGTGCCAGCAGTCTTGGGACATTGGGGGCCGGGGAGCTGTTTTTT.

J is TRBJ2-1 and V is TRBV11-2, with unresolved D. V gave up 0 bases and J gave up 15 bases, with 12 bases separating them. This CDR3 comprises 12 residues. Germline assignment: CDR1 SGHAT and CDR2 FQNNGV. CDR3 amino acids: CASSLDGGTGFF. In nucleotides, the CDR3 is TGTGCCAGCAGCTTAGATGGCGGTACTGGGTTCTTC.

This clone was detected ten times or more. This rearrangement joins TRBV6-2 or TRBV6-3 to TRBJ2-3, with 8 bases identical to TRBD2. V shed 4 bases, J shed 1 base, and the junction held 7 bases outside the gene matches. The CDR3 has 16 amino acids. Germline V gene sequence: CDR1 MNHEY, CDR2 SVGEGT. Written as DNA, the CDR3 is TGTGCCAGCAGTTCCGGGGCACTAGCGGGCACAGATACGCAGTATTTT. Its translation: CASSSGALAGTDTQYF.

The CDR3 loop reads CASSLDRGDTEAFF. The CDR3 DNA reads as TGTGCCAGCAGCTTAGACAGGGGGGACACTGAAGCTTTCTTT. The chain recombines TRBV11-2 with TRBJ1-1; 7 bases fit TRBD1. Germline-derived CDR1 and CDR2 are SGHAT and FQNNGV. This CDR3 spans 14 amino acids. Trimming removed 0 bases from V and 3 bases from J; junction bases left unmatched: 1.

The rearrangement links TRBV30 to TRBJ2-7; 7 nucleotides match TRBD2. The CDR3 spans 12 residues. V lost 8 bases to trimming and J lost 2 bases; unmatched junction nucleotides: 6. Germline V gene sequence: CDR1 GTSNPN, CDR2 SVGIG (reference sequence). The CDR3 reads CARREFAYEQYF. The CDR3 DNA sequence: TGTGCCCGGCGGGAGTTCGCCTACGAGCAGTACTTC. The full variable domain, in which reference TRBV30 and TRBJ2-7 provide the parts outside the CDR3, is SQTIHQWPATLVQPVGSPLSLECTVEGTSNPNLYWYRQAAGRGLQLLFYSVGIGQISSEVPQNLSASRPQDRQFILSSKKLLLSDSGFYLCARREFAYEQYFGPGTRLTVT.

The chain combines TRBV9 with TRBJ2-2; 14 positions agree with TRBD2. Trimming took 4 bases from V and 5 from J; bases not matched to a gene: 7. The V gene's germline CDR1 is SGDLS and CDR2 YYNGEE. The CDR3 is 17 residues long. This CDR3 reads CASSSTGTSGRTGELFF. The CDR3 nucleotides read TGTGCCAGCAGCTCAACCGGGACTAGCGGGAGAACCGGGGAGCTGTTTTTT.

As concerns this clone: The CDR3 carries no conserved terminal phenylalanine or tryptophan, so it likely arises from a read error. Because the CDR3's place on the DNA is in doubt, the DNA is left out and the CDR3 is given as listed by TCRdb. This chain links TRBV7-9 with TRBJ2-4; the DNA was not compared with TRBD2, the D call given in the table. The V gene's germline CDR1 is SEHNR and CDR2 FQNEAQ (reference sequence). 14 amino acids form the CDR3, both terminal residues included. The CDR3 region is CASSLSSGNSPVSI.

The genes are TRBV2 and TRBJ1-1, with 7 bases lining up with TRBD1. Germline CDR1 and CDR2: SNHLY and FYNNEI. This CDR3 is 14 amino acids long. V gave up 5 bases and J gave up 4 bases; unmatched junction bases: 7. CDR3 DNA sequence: TGTGCCAGCAGTAACCACAGGGGAGGCACTGAAGCTTTCTTT. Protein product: CASSNHRGGTEAFF.

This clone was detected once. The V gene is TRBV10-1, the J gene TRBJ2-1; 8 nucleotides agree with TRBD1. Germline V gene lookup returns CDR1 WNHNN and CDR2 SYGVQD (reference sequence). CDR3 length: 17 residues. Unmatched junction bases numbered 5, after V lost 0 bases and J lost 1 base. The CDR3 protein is CASSESRTGWSYNEQFF. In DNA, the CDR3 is TGCGCCAGCAGTGAGTCCCGGACAGGGTGGTCCTACAATGAGCAGTTCTTC.

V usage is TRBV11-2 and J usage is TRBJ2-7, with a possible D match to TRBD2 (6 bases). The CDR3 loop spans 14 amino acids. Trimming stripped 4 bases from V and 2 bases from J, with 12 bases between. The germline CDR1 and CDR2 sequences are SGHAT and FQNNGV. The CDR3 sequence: CASSSSPGAYEQYF. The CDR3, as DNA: TGTGCCAGCAGCTCTTCACCGGGGGCCTACGAGCAGTACTTC.

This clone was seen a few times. DNA of the CDR3: TGTGCCAGCAGCCTAACCGGACAGGTCAGTGACAGCAATCAGCCCCAGCATTTT. It translates to CASSLTGQVSDSNQPQHF. The rearrangement links TRBV28 to TRBJ1-5; 7 bases map to TRBD1. V was clipped by 6 bases and J by 1 base; unmatched bases: 15. The CDR3 is 18 amino acids. Germline lookup yields CDR1 MDHEN and CDR2 SYDVKM. The full variable domain, in which reference TRBV28 and TRBJ1-5 provide the parts outside the CDR3, is DVKVTQSSRYLVKRTGEKVFLECVQDMDHENMFWYRQDPGLGLRLIYFSYDVKMKEKGDIPEGYSVSREKKERFSLILESASTNQTSMYLCASSLTGQVSDSNQPQHFGDGTRLSIL.

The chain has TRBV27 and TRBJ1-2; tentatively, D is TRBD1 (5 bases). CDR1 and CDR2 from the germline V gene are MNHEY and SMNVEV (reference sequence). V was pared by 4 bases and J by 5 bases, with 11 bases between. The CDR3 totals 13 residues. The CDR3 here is CASSSMTDYGYTF. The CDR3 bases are TGTGCCAGCAGTTCGATGACAGATTATGGCTACACCTTC.

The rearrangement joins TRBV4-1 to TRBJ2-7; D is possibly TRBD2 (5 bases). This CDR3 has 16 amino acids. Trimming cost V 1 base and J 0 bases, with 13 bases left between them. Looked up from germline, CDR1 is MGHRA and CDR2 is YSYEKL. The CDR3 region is CASSQGWTRSSYEQYF. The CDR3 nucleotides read TGCGCCAGCAGCCAAGGGTGGACTCGAAGCTCCTACGAGCAGTACTTC.

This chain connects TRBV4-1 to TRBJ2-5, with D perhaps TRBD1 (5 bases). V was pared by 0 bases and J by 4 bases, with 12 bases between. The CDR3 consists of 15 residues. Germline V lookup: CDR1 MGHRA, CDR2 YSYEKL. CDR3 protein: CASSQDGRGSETQYF. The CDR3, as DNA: TGCGCCAGCAGCCAAGATGGAAGGGGCTCAGAGACCCAGTACTTC.

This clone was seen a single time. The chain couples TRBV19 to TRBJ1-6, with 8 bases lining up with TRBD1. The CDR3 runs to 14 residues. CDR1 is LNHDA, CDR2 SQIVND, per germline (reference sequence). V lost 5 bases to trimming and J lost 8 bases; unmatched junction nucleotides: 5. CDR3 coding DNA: TGTGCCAGTAGTGAAGGACAGGGTGATTCACCCCTCCACTTT. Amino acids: CASSEGQGDSPLHF.

The DNA of the CDR3 is TGTGCCAGCAGCTTGGGTGGTGCGGGACAAGAGACCCAGTACTTC. The encoded protein is CASSLGGAGQETQYF. This chain joins TRBV5-4 and TRBJ2-5, with a possible D match to TRBD2 (6 bases). CDR3 length: 15 residues. CDR1 is SGHNT and CDR2 is YYREEE in the germline V gene (reference sequence). V was cut by 0 bases and J by 2 bases, with 11 bases left in between.

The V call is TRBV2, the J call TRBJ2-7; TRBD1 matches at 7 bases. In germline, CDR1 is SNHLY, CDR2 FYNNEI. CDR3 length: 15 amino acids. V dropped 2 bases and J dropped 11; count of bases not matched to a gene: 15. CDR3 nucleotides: TGTGCCAGCAGTGAAAATCTGGACAGGACCCATCGGGAGTACTTC. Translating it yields CASSENLDRTHREYF.

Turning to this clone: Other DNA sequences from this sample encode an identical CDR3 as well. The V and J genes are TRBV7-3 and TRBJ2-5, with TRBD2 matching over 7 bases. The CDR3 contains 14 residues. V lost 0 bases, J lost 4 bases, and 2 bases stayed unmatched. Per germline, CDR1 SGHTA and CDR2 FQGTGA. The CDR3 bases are TGTGCCAGCAGCTTAACCGGGGGGTTAGAGACCCAGTACTTC. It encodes CASSLTGGLETQYF.

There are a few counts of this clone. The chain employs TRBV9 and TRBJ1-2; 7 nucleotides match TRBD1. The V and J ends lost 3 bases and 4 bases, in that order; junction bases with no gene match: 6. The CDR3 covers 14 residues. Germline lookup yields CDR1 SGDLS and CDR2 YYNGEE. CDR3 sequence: CASSGWTGSYGYTF. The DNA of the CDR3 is TGTGCCAGCAGCGGATGGACAGGCAGCTATGGCTACACCTTC.

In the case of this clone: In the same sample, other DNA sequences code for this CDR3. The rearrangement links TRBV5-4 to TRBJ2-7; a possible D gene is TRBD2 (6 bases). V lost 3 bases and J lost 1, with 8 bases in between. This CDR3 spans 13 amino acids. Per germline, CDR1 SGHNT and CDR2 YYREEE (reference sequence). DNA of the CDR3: TGTGCCAGCAGCTCGGGACTTTCCTACGAGCAGTACTTC. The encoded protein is CASSSGLSYEQYF.

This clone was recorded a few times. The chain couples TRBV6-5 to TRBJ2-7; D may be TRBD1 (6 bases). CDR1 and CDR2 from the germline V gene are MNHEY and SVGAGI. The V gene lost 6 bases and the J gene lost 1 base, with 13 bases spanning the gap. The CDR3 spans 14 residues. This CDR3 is CASRRTVPSYEQYF. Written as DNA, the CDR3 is TGTGCCAGCAGACGGACAGTCCCTTCCTACGAGCAGTACTTC.

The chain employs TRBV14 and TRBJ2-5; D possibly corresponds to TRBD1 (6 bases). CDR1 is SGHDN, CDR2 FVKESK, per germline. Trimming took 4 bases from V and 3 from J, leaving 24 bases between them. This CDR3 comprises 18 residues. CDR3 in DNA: TGTGCCAGCAGCCGACGATCCATTTCGACAGGCGAGAAAGAGACCCAGTACTTC. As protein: CASSRRSISTGEKETQYF.

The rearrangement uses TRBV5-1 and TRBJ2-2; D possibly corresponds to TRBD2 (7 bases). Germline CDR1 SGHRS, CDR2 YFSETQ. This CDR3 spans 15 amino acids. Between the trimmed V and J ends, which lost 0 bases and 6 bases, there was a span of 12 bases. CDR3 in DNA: TGCGCCAGCAGCTTGGCGGGGGGCCCCGCCGGGGAGCTGTTTTTT. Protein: CASSLAGGPAGELFF.